This T cell receptor beta chain appears in the sequencing data of a study of T cell repertoires in cytomegalovirus infection (dated by TCRdb to about 2019). Context from the whole study: Peptide stimulations targeted recently identified HLA-C-restricted CMV epitopes, whose presentation resists viral immunomodulation, together with well-studied HLA-B-restricted epitopes. Donor HLA type was relevant to the analysis, as public TCR beta signatures indicated carriage of CMV infection together with the matching HLA type.

The sequencing machine was an Illumina HiSeq 1500. TCRdb ran its own pipeline on the public reads, namely fastp trimming at Q25 and MiXCR clone calling, and kept in-frame beta chains. Duplicate CDR3 protein sequences are folded into a single record with the most common DNA and genes. The sample yields about 920,000 distinct CDR3 sequences; around 32% were counted once. The top ten clonotypes cover 13% of the sample. Trimming takes 1 base from V and 0 bases from J, and the germline ends sit 8 bases apart. CDR1 and CDR2 are read off the germline V gene as SNHLY and FYNNEI. The CDR3 runs 15 residues from the cysteine to the phenylalanine. The CDR3 DNA has 45 bases and is translated from base 1. This clonotype showed up just a few times. It has no known antigen specificity. No qualities accompany the bases; no much larger clone lies one base away. The sample's treatment or condition label, decoded: in vitro stimulation with specific CMV peptide epitopes to enrich CMV-specific T cells.

Beyond this particular receptor, the publication reports: In both this cohort and an independent 352-donor cohort, the cumulative frequency of public TCR beta family members distinguished carriers of CMV infection plus the relevant HLA type. The ex vivo response was dominated by HLA-C-restricted CMV-specific TCR beta clonotypes, which also provided the single most frequent clonotype in two of eight donors.

This receptor was identified in a human donor in good health (CMV status not recorded). Some clones in this sample may be carry-over from other donors' samples. This sequence uses TRBV2 and TRBJ2-3; TRBD1 is possibly the D segment (5 matching bases). Specimen: cultured CD8+ T cells from PBMCs, collected from culture after CMV antigen stimulation. The DNA is as follows: TGTGCCAGCAGTGAAGACAGGTATAGCACAGATACGCAGTATTTT. Its protein product is CASSEDRYSTDTQYF.